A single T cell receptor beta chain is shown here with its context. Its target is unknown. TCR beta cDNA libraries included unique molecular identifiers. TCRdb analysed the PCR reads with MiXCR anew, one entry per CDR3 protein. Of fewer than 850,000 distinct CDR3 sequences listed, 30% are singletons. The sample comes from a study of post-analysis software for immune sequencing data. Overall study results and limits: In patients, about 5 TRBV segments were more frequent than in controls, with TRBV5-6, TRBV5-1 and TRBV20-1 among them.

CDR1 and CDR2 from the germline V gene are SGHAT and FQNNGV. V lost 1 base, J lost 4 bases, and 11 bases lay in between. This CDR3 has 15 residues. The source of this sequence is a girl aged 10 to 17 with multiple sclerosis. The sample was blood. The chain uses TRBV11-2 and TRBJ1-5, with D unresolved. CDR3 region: CASSLVYEPNQPQHF. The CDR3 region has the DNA TGTGCCAGCAGCTTAGTGTATGAACCAAATCAGCCCCAGCATTTT. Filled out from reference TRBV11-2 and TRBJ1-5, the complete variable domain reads EAGVAQSPRYKIIEKRQSVAFWCNPISGHATLYWYQQILGQGPKLLIQFQNNGVVDDSQLPKDRFSAERLKGVDSTLKIQPAKLEDSAVYLCASSLVYEPNQPQHFGDGTRLSIL.